A selection of T cell receptor beta chains follows, all from one sample in a study of shared clonotypes between healthy human individuals. The table came from immunoSEQ multiplex PCR; TCRdb's copy has only in-frame clones and leaves some out. The sample carries about 2.1 million clones, just under 95% recorded once. Source material: naive CD8+ T cells from PBMCs. The receptors originated from a man between 18 and 29 years old in good health. Some clones in this sample may be carry-over from other donors' samples. CDR3s include the opening cysteine and the closing phenylalanine or tryptophan. Fields, in order: J gene, V gene, clone size, D gene, CDR3 DNA, CDR3 protein. D genes are given only for firm matches. Size is omitted from some rows. Given values are once, few, many or a class for expanded clones.

>TRBJ2-2|TRBV6-5|-|-
TGTGCCAGCAAATTGGCCTACACCGGGGAGCTGTTTTTT
CASKLAYTGELFF
>TRBJ1-2|TRBV9|-|-
TGTGCCAGCAGCGTAGGGGTGTCGGGGAGAGGCTACACCTTC
CASSVGVSGRGYTF
>TRBJ2-5|TRBV27|once|-
TGTGCCAGCAGTTCCCCCCCTCCGTACCAAGAGACCCAGTACTTC
CASSSPPPYQETQYF
>TRBJ2-7|TRBV6-5|-|-
TGTGCCAGCAGTCCGCGACTCGGGTCCTACGAGCAGTACTTC
CASSPRLGSYEQYF
>TRBJ1-1|TRBV27|-|TRBD1
TGTGCCAGCAGTTTCAGACAGGGGAACACTGAAGCTTTCTTT
CASSFRQGNTEAFF
>TRBJ2-3|TRBV27|-|-
TGTGCCAGCAGTCACCTAGGCACAGATACGCAGTATTTT
CASSHLGTDTQYF
>TRBJ2-6|TRBV7-9|-|-
TGTGCCAGCAGCCCAGTTGTGGCCAACGTCCTGACTTTC
CASSPVVANVLTF
>TRBJ2-7|TRBV7-9|-|TRBD1
TGTGCCAGCAGCGCCGGGACAGGGCGCGAGCAGTACTTC
CASSAGTGREQYF
>TRBJ2-2|TRBV6-1|-|TRBD1
TGTGCCAGCAGTGGCGACAGGGGGCGATTTACCGGGGAGCTGTTTTTT
CASSGDRGRFTGELFF
>TRBJ1-4|TRBV6-1|few|-
TGTGCCAGCAGTGCCTCTTGGGAGAAACTGTTTTTT
CASSASWEKLFF
>TRBJ1-1|TRBV5-1|few|TRBD1
TGCGCCAGCAGCCCGGACAGGGAGAGTACTGAAGCTTTCTTT
CASSPDRESTEAFF
>TRBJ2-7|TRBV18|-|TRBD2
TGTGCCAGCTCACCAACGCCTAGCGGGGAAAGCTCCTACGAGCAGTACTTC
CASSPTPSGESSYEQYF
>TRBJ1-1|TRBV5-1|-|-
TGCGCCAGCAGCTTGGGGACCACTGAAGCTTTCTTT
CASSLGTTEAFF
>TRBJ2-2|TRBV9|-|TRBD2
TGTGCCAGCAGCGAAAGACTAGCGGGAGGGCCTGGCGGGGAGCTGTTTTTT
CASSERLAGGPGGELFF
>TRBJ1-2|TRBV28|-|-
TGTGCCAGCAGTTTCGACCGACTGATGAACTATGGCTACACCTTC
CASSFDRLMNYGYTF
>TRBJ2-7|TRBV27|-|TRBD1
TGTGCCAGCAGTCCTACAGGGACAGGGAACCTCTACGAGCAGTACTTC
CASSPTGTGNLYEQYF
>TRBJ2-7|TRBV4-1|-|TRBD2
TGCGCCAGCAGCCAAGAAGGGTCTAGCGGGCCTGGGTACTACGAGCAGTACTTC
CASSQEGSSGPGYYEQYF
>TRBJ1-1|TRBV7-9|-|-
TGTGCCAGCAGCTTAGACAGGATGAACACTGAAGCTTTCTTT
CASSLDRMNTEAFF
>TRBJ1-1|TRBV28|-|-
TGTGCCAGCAGTCCCTTGCGGGGGCGTTCTGAAGCTTTCTTT
CASSPLRGRSEAFF
>TRBJ2-1|TRBV29-1|-|-
TGCAGCGTAGTGGGAAATGAGCAGTTCTTC
CSVVGNEQFF
>TRBJ2-3|TRBV9|-|-
TGTGCCAGCAGCGTAGCTTATGGACAGTCCACAGATACGCAGTATTTT
CASSVAYGQSTDTQYF
>TRBJ2-7|TRBV4-2|-|-
TGTGCCAGCAGCCAAGATGGGTGGTCAGACTACGAGCAGTACTTC
CASSQDGWSDYEQYF
>TRBJ2-1|TRBV5-6|-|TRBD1
TGTGCCAGCAGCTACGCCGGGACAGTCTACAATGAGCAGTTCTTC
CASSYAGTVYNEQFF
>TRBJ1-4|TRBV30|-|TRBD1
TGTGCCTGGAGTGACGACAGGGGGTCTAATGAAAAACTGTTTTTT
CAWSDDRGSNEKLFF
>TRBJ2-1|TRBV6-4|-|TRBD2
TGTGCCAGCAGTAAAAGCGGGACCTACAATGAGCAGTTCTTC
CASSKSGTYNEQFF
>TRBJ2-3|TRBV11-2|once|TRBD1
TGTGCCAGCAGCTTATACAGGGGGCTGGGCACAGATACGCAGTATTTT
CASSLYRGLGTDTQYF
>TRBJ2-7|TRBV10-3|-|TRBD2
TGTGCCATCAGCGGGACTAGCGACGAGCAGTACTTC
CAISGTSDEQYF
>TRBJ2-7|TRBV4-3|-|TRBD1
TGCGCCAGCAGTCGAGCTCACCGGGACAGTCGCTACGAGCAGTACTTC
CASSRAHRDSRYEQYF
>TRBJ2-5|TRBV10-2|-|TRBD1
TGCGCCAGCAGTGAGAGGAGACAGGGAATGAAAGAGACCCAGTACTTC
CASSERRQGMKETQYF
>TRBJ2-2|TRBV5-1|-|TRBD1
TGCGCCAGCAGCTTGAGGGACAGGGGTGACACCGGGGAGCTGTTTTTT
CASSLRDRGDTGELFF
>TRBJ1-5|TRBV2|-|TRBD1
TGTGCCAGCAGCACAGGGGGGTACGATCAGCCCCAGCATTTT
CASSTGGYDQPQHF
>TRBJ2-2|TRBV5-6|-|TRBD1
TGTGCCAGCAGCAGGTTGCGGACAGGGGGTTTCAGTCGGCACGGGGAGCTGTTTTTT
CASSRLRTGGFSRHGELFF
>TRBJ2-3|TRBV12-5|-|-
TGTGCTAGTGGTTTGGCCCTACTGGGAAGTGGAGATACGCAGTATTTT
CASGLALLGSGDTQYF
>TRBJ2-2|TRBV6-6|-|-
TGTGCCAGCAGTCACCCCGGTGCGGGCATCACCGGGGAGCTGTTTTTT
CASSHPGAGITGELFF
>TRBJ2-5|TRBV27|-|-
TGTGCCAGCAGTTTATACGCGGACCTGGGGGAGACCCAGTACTTC
CASSLYADLGETQYF
>TRBJ2-7|TRBV9|-|-
TGTGCCAGCAGCGTAGAAACAGGGAGGGACGAGCAGTACTTC
CASSVETGRDEQYF
>TRBJ2-3|TRBV10-3|-|TRBD2
TGTGCCATCAGTGAGACTAGCGGCACAGATACGCAGTATTTT
CAISETSGTDTQYF
>TRBJ2-1|TRBV29-1|-|-
TGCAGCGTTGTAGGGGGGCTCTTCTCCTACAATGAGCAGTTCTTC
CSVVGGLFSYNEQFF
>TRBJ2-2|TRBV9|-|-
TGTGCCAGCAGCCCAGGGGTCCCCGGGGAGCTGTTTTTT
CASSPGVPGELFF
>TRBJ2-5|TRBV11-2|-|-
TGTGCCAGCAGCTCGGACGGTTACCAAGAGACCCAGTACTTC
CASSSDGYQETQYF